What follows is one T cell receptor beta chain and its context. The sample originates from a study of blood T cell repertoires in COVID-19. In the original processing: Amplifying reference gene primers gave estimates of nucleated cell counts. This table comes from immunoSEQ multiplex PCR, and its TCRdb copy is limited to in-frame clones, with some not included. That table is the source of V, J and clone size, and D and trimming were worked out from the DNA. Of about 100,000 clones in the sample, almost 80% were seen once. Looked up from germline, CDR1 is LNHDA and CDR2 is SQIVND (reference sequence). CDR3 length equals 17 residues. V lost 4 bases, J lost 4 bases, and 9 bases stayed unmatched.

The receptor was isolated from a man between 65 and 79 years old with active or convalescent COVID-19. What was sequenced was peripheral blood. The chain joins TRBV19 to TRBJ2-7, with 14 positions matching TRBD2. The CDR3 coding sequence is TGTGCCAGTAGTAACCTAGCCGGGACTAGCGGGAGTTACGAGCAGTACTTC. It specifies CASSNLAGTSGSYEQYF. The full variable domain, rest sourced from reference TRBV19 and TRBJ2-7, is DGGITQSPKYLFRKEGQNVTLSCEQNLNHDAMYWYRQDPGQGLRLIYYSQIVNDFQKGDIAEGYSVSREKKESFPLTVTSAQKNPTAFYLCASSNLAGTSGSYEQYFGPGTRLTVT.